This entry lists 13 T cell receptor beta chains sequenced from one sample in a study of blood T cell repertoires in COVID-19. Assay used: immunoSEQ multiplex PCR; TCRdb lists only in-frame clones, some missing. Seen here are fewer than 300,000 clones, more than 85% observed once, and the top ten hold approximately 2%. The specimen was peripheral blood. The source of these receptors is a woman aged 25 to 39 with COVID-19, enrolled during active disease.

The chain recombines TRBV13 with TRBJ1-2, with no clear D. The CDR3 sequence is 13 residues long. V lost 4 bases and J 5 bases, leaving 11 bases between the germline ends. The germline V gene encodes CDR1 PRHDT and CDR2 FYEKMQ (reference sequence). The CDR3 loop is CASSSGLDYGYTF. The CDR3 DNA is TGTGCCAGCAGCTCAGGCTTAGATTATGGCTACACCTTC.

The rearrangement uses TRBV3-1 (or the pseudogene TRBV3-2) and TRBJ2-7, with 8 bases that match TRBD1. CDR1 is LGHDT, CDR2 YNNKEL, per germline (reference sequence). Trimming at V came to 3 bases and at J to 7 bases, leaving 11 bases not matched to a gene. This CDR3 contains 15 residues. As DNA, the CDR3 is TGTGCCAGCAGCCAGGCCGGACAGGGTAGTCAGGAGCAGTACTTC. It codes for CASSQAGQGSQEQYF.

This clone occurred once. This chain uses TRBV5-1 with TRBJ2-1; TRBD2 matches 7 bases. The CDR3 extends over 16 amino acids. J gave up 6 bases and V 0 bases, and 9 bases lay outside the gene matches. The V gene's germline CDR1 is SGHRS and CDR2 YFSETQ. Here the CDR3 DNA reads TGCGCCAGCAGCTTGGGCAGCGGGAAACAGGCCAATGAGCAGTTCTTC. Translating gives CASSLGSGKQANEQFF.

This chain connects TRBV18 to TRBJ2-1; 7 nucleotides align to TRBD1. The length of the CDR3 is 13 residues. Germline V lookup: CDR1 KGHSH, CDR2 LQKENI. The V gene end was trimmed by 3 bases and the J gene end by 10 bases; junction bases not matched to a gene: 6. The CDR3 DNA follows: TGTGCCAGCTCACCCCCAGGGGGTTGGGAGCAGTTCTTC. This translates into CASSPPGGWEQFF.

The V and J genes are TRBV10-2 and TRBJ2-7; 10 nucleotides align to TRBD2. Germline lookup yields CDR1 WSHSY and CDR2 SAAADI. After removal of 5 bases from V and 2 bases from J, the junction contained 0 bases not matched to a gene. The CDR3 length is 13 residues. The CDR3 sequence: CASSLAGAYEQYF. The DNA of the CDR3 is TGCGCCAGCAGTCTAGCGGGGGCCTACGAGCAGTACTTC.

Here the CDR3 reads CASSSGGSSPGEKLFF. The CDR3 DNA reads TGCGCCAGCAGCTCCGGGGGGAGTTCCCCAGGGGAAAAACTGTTTTTT. The J gene is TRBJ1-4, the V gene TRBV5-1, with D perhaps matching TRBD1 (5 bases). Germline V CDR1 and CDR2: SGHRS, YFSETQ. V was shortened by 3 bases and J by 8 bases, with 20 bases between the two germline ends. The CDR3 is made up of 16 amino acids.

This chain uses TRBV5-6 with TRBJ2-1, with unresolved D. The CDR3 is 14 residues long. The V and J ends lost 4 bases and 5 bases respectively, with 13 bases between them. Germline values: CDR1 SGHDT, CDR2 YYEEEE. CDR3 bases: TGTGCCAGCAGCAGCCGGGTCTTGAACAATGAGCAGTTCTTC. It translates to CASSSRVLNNEQFF.

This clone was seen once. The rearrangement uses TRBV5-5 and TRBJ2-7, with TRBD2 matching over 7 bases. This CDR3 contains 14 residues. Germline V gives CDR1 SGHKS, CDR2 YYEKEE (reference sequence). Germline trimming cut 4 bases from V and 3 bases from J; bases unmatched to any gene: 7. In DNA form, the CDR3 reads TGTGCCAGCAGCCTAAATAGCGGGTACTACGAGCAGTACTTC. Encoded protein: CASSLNSGYYEQYF.

CDR3 sequence reads: CASSRQRLAGGLGDTQYF. In DNA form, the CDR3 reads TGTGCCAGCAGCCGCCAAAGACTAGCGGGAGGTTTAGGAGATACGCAGTATTTT. The chain employs TRBV14 and TRBJ2-3, with 13 bases that match TRBD2. Trimming cost V 4 bases and J 5 bases; bases outside gene matches: 12. Germline CDR1 is SGHDN and CDR2 is FVKESK. This CDR3 region has 18 residues.

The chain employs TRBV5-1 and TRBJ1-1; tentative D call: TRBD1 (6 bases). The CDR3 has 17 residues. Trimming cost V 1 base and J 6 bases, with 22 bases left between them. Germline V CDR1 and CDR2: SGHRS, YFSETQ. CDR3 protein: CASSLLGQGPVSAEAFF. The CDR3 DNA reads TGCGCCAGCAGCTTGTTGGGTCAGGGGCCGGTATCGGCTGAAGCTTTCTTT.

CDR3 coding DNA: TGTGCCAGCAGCTTCGGACAGGGTAGTTCCAAAAACATTCAGTACTTC. Translating gives CASSFGQGSSKNIQYF. The chain uses TRBV7-9 and TRBJ2-4; 8 bases map to TRBD1. Germline CDR1 SEHNR, CDR2 FQNEAQ (reference sequence). This CDR3 region has 16 residues. With V trimmed by 3 bases and J by 2 bases, 6 bases remained unmatched.

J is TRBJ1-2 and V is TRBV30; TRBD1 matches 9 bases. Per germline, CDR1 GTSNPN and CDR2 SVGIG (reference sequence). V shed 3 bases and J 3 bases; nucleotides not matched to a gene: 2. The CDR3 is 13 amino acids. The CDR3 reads CAWRYRGHYGYTF. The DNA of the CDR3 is TGTGCCTGGAGGTACAGGGGGCACTATGGCTACACCTTC.

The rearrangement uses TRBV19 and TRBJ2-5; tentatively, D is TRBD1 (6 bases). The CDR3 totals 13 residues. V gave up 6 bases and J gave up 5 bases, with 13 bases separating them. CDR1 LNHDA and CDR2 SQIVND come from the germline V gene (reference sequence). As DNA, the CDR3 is TGTGCCAGTAGCTCAGGGGACGGGGAGACCCAGTACTTC. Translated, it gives CASSSGDGETQYF. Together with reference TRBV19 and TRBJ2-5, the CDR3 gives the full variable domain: DGGITQSPKYLFRKEGQNVTLSCEQNLNHDAMYWYRQDPGQGLRLIYYSQIVNDFQKGDIAEGYSVSREKKESFPLTVTSAQKNPTAFYLCASSSGDGETQYFGPGTRLLVL.